This passage covers 27 T cell receptor beta chains from one sample sequenced in a study of CD8+ T cells in alopecia areata (dated by TCRdb to 2016 to 2018). The time point label for this specimen denotes: baseline before oral tofacitinib. The library was made by the immunoSEQ multiplex PCR assay. For TCR sequencing, RNA was extracted from every sample and reverse transcribed into cDNA to serve as template. This immuneACCESS table, as held by TCRdb, lists in-frame sequences with V and J called but not all clones. Of the missing ones, under half trace to an unresolved V gene in checked studies; the others have no known cause. The sample table holds fewer than 250,000 clones, of which 50% to 70% were seen once. The ten most abundant clones make up over 0.4% of the sample. Sample: CD4+ T cells sorted from blood, taken at week 0. Receptor source: a human donor with alopecia areata.

V and J are TRBV4-1 and TRBJ1-5, with TRBD1 matching over 10 bases. Looked up from germline, CDR1 is MGHRA and CDR2 is YSYEKL. This CDR3 comprises 19 residues. V trimming: 4 bases; J trimming: 2 bases; junction bases outside the gene matches: 14. DNA for the CDR3: TGCGCCAGCAGCCGGGAAACCGGGACAGGGGCGCGAGGCAATCAGCCCCAGCATTTT. Protein: CASSRETGTGARGNQPQHF.

V usage is TRBV5-6 and J usage is TRBJ2-5; D not certain. The germline gives CDR1 SGHDT, CDR2 YYEEEE. CDR3 size: 14 residues. Trimming left V 0 bases short and J 1 base short, with 7 bases between. The CDR3 sequence is CASSLGISQETQYF. The CDR3 DNA is TGTGCCAGCAGCTTGGGTATATCCCAAGAGACCCAGTACTTC.

DNA for the CDR3: TGTGCCAGCAGCCAAACCGACTCGCACAATGAGCAGTTCTTC. It encodes CASSQTDSHNEQFF. J is TRBJ2-1 and V is TRBV4-2; D ambiguous. The CDR3 is 14 amino acids. Trimming removed 2 bases at V and 5 bases at J, with 10 bases between. Germline CDR1 and CDR2: LGHNA and YNFKEQ.

The V call is TRBV11-2, the J call TRBJ1-5; a possible D gene is TRBD1 (6 bases). This CDR3 has 14 amino acids. Trimming removed 1 base at V and 7 bases at J, with 11 bases between. Per germline, CDR1 SGHAT and CDR2 FQNNGV. CDR3 bases: TGTGCCAGCAGCTTAGCAGGGGCATTCCAGCCCCAGCATTTT. It specifies CASSLAGAFQPQHF.

The genes are TRBV29-1 and TRBJ2-5; 14 positions match TRBD2. V gave up 6 bases and J gave up 5 bases; unmatched junction bases: 17. CDR3 length: 18 amino acids. The germline V gene has CDR1 SQVTM and CDR2 ANQGSEA. The CDR3 is CSVAGTSGRVGIGETQYF. The CDR3 DNA reads TGCAGCGTCGCCGGGACTAGCGGGAGAGTGGGTATCGGGGAGACCCAGTACTTC.

The gene calls are TRBV30 and TRBJ1-5; TRBD1 aligns across 8 bases. V shed 1 base, J shed 7 bases, and the junction held 6 bases outside the gene matches. The CDR3 has 14 residues. Germline-derived CDR1 and CDR2 are GTSNPN and SVGIG (reference sequence). DNA for the CDR3: TGTGCCTGGAGTGCCGGACAGGGAGGCCAGCCCCAGCATTTT. Translating it yields CAWSAGQGGQPQHF.

The chain combines TRBV14 with TRBJ1-1; D remains unclear. There are 12 residues in the CDR3. Germline V gene sequence: CDR1 SGHDN, CDR2 FVKESK. The germline V and J ends were trimmed by 6 bases and 8 bases, with 13 bases remaining between them. Here the CDR3 DNA reads TGTGCCAGCAGTCCCGGTCCCGCCGAAGCTTTCTTT. Translation gives CASSPGPAEAFF.

The CDR3 DNA sequence: TGTGCCAGCAGCCCGGGGACAGCCAACTATGGCTACACCTTC. It encodes CASSPGTANYGYTF. The rearrangement uses TRBV6-4 and TRBJ1-2; 7 bases line up with TRBD1. The CDR3 sequence is 14 residues long. With 6 bases clipped from V and 2 bases from J, the junction kept 6 bases outside the gene matches. The germline CDR1 and CDR2 sequences are MRHNA and SNTAGT.

This clone was seen a few times. CDR3 sequence reads: CASKRVLGVDEQYF. For the CDR3, the DNA is TGCGCCAGCAAACGGGTCCTAGGAGTAGACGAGCAGTACTTC. The chain carries TRBV5-1 and TRBJ2-7; unclear D gene. V shed 6 bases and J shed 5 bases, with 18 bases lying between them. The CDR3 is made up of 14 amino acids. Germline-derived CDR1 and CDR2 are SGHRS and YFSETQ.

The chain has TRBV29-1 and TRBJ2-3, with 10 bases identical to TRBD1. The V segment lost 6 bases and the J segment 5 bases; nucleotides outside the gene matches: 8. Germline CDR1 is SQVTM and CDR2 is ANQGSEA. The CDR3 runs to 14 residues. CDR3 sequence (DNA): TGCAGCGTGCCCGGGACAGGGGCGAAAGATACGCAGTATTTT. Translation gives CSVPGTGAKDTQYF.

The rearrangement uses TRBV5-6 and TRBJ2-5, with D perhaps matching TRBD2 (5 bases). Germline V CDR1 and CDR2: SGHDT, YYEEEE. Deletions cut 0 bases from V and 4 bases from J, with 7 bases between. The CDR3 runs to 13 residues. CDR3 DNA sequence: TGTGCCAGCAGCTTGGTCGGAGGAGAGACCCAGTACTTC. It translates to CASSLVGGETQYF.

This clone appeared a single time. The CDR3: CASSILLTTSGTDTQYF. CDR3 nucleotide sequence: TGTGCCAGTAGTATCTTGTTAACGACTAGCGGGACAGATACGCAGTATTTT. The V and J genes are TRBV19 and TRBJ2-3, with 10 bases identical to TRBD2. CDR1 is LNHDA and CDR2 is SQIVND in the germline V gene (reference sequence). V dropped 3 bases and J dropped 3; count of bases not matched to a gene: 9. CDR3 length equals 17 residues.

The chain carries TRBV7-8 and TRBJ2-3; 10 bases are shared with TRBD1. CDR3 length: 15 amino acids. V lost 3 bases and J lost 4; bases outside the gene matches: 4. Per the germline V gene, CDR1 is SGHVS and CDR2 is FQNEAQ. The CDR3 protein is CASSFRDRGADTQYF. The CDR3 nucleotides are TGTGCCAGCAGCTTTCGGGACAGGGGTGCAGATACGCAGTATTTT.

This clone turned up a few times. V and J are TRBV11-2 and TRBJ2-7; either TRBD1 or TRBD2 may fit D (6 bases each). V was shortened by 5 bases and J by 6 bases, with 17 bases between the two germline ends. The CDR3 is made up of 14 amino acids. In germline, CDR1 is SGHAT, CDR2 FQNNGV. CDR3 nucleotides: TGTGCCAGCAGCCCCAGGAGGGGGTTAGCCGAGCAGTACTTC. Protein product: CASSPRRGLAEQYF.

Turning to this clone: The identical CDR3 is also encoded by other nucleotide sequences in the sample. V gene TRBV5-1 combines with J gene TRBJ1-4; D gene uncertain. The CDR3 runs to 14 residues. Deletions cut 0 bases from V and 5 bases from J, with 8 bases between. The V gene's germline CDR1 is SGHRS and CDR2 YFSETQ. The chain's CDR3 is CASSLDSTNEKLFF. In nucleotides, the CDR3 is TGCGCCAGCAGCTTGGATAGCACCAATGAAAAACTGTTTTTT.

As DNA, the CDR3 is TGCGCCAGCAGCTTGGGGGACCTCACAGATACGCAGTATTTT. It codes for CASSLGDLTDTQYF. The chain links TRBV5-1 to TRBJ2-3; D possibly uses TRBD1 or TRBD2 (5 bases each). V lost 0 bases and J lost 2, with 7 bases in between. This CDR3 region has 14 residues. Germline V gives CDR1 SGHRS, CDR2 YFSETQ.

The chain couples TRBV23-1 to TRBJ2-4; D perhaps matches TRBD2 (5 bases). TRBV23-1 is an open reading frame, and its role is uncertain. V was pared by 7 bases and J by 8 bases, with 21 bases between. The CDR3 runs 15 residues. In DNA, the CDR3 is TGCGCCAGCACCTTCCCGAAGACGGGGATGGACATTCAGTACTTC. This gives the protein CASTFPKTGMDIQYF.

The chain employs TRBV29-1 and TRBJ1-4, with D unclear. Trimming stripped 5 bases from V and 8 bases from J, with 15 bases between. The length of the CDR3 is 13 residues. Germline V CDR1 and CDR2: SQVTM, ANQGSEA. CDR3 DNA: TGCAGCGTTTCAGCCCCGCTTACGGAAAAACTGTTTTTT. This codes for CSVSAPLTEKLFF.

This clone was detected a few times. The chain recombines TRBV7-9 with TRBJ2-7; weak D call: TRBD2 (6 bases). V was clipped by 1 base and J by 12 bases, with 13 bases between them. Germline V gene sequence: CDR1 SEHNR, CDR2 FQNEAQ (reference sequence). CDR3 length: 12 amino acids. The CDR3: CASSLGEASLYF. DNA for the CDR3: TGTGCCAGCAGCTTAGGGGAGGCTAGCTTGTACTTC.

A few counts support this clone. This sequence joins TRBV18 and TRBJ2-4, with TRBD1 matching over 7 bases. J was trimmed by 6 bases and V by 5 bases; bases with no gene match: 10. The CDR3 extends over 15 amino acids. In germline, CDR1 is KGHSH, CDR2 LQKENI. As DNA, the CDR3 is TGTGCCAGCTCATCCTCCCGGGACAGTCTAAACATTCAGTACTTC. Translation: CASSSSRDSLNIQYF.

The chain combines TRBV10-2 with TRBJ1-1; no clear D. The CDR3 spans 14 residues. The V end lost 4 bases, the J end lost 4 bases, and 13 bases lay between the germline ends. The germline CDR1 and CDR2 sequences are WSHSY and SAAADI. The CDR3 DNA is TGCGCCAGCAGTGTCCTTGGACCGAGCACTGAAGCTTTCTTT. The encoded protein is CASSVLGPSTEAFF.

This clone has a single count. The gene calls are TRBV11-2 and TRBJ2-5; D is perhaps TRBD1 (5 bases). Germline loops: CDR1 SGHAT, CDR2 FQNNGV. The CDR3 has 13 residues. The V end lost 1 base, the J end lost 5 bases, and 8 bases lay between the germline ends. The DNA for the CDR3 is TGTGCCAGCAGCTTAGTGGCAGGGGAGACCCAGTACTTC. Amino acid sequence: CASSLVAGETQYF.

The chain has TRBV5-1 and TRBJ2-5, with D unresolved. This CDR3 region has 14 residues. The germline V gene encodes CDR1 SGHRS and CDR2 YFSETQ. V was cut by 0 bases and J by 5 bases, with 11 bases left in between. In DNA form, the CDR3 reads TGCGCCAGCAGCTTGGTGGGATTTGCGGAGACCCAGTACTTC. Translation: CASSLVGFAETQYF. Full variable domain (rest looked up from reference TRBV5-1 and TRBJ2-5): KAGVTQTPRYLIKTRGQQVTLSCSPISGHRSVSWYQQTPGQGLQFLFEYFSETQRNKGNFPGRFSGRQFSNSRSEMNVSTLELGDSALYLCASSLVGFAETQYFGPGTRLLVL.

V is TRBV11-2 and J is TRBJ2-3; D is uncertain. V was pared by 5 bases and J by 8 bases, with 8 bases between. The CDR3 is 11 residues long. Per the germline V gene, CDR1 is SGHAT and CDR2 is FQNNGV. CDR3 in amino acids: CASSAAFTQYF. The CDR3 DNA reads as TGTGCCAGCAGCGCCGCTTTTACGCAGTATTTT.

V gene TRBV30 combines with J gene TRBJ2-1; D remains ambiguous. CDR1 and CDR2 (germline): GTSNPN, SVGIG (reference sequence). The CDR3 spans 12 residues. V lost 0 bases to trimming and J lost 4 bases, with 4 bases between them. The CDR3 here is CAWSVWYNEQFF. The CDR3 DNA reads as TGTGCCTGGAGTGTGTGGTACAATGAGCAGTTCTTC.

The V and J genes are TRBV21-1 and TRBJ2-3; no DNA check was done on the table's D call, TRBD1. TRBV21-1 is a pseudogene locus. The CDR3 is 16 residues long. CDR3 nucleotide sequence: TGTGCCAGCAGCAAATACGTGACACCCGACACAGATACGCAGTATTTT. Translated: CASSKYVTPDTDTQYF.

The chain is built from TRBV5-6 and TRBJ1-2; 7 positions agree with TRBD1. The junction had 5 bases not matched to a gene; V was cut back by 1 base and J by 2 bases. The CDR3 extends over 15 amino acids. Germline CDR1 is SGHDT and CDR2 is YYEEEE. DNA for the CDR3: TGTGCCAGCAGCTTGAGGGACAGTTTGAACTATGGCTACACCTTC. Its protein product is CASSLRDSLNYGYTF.